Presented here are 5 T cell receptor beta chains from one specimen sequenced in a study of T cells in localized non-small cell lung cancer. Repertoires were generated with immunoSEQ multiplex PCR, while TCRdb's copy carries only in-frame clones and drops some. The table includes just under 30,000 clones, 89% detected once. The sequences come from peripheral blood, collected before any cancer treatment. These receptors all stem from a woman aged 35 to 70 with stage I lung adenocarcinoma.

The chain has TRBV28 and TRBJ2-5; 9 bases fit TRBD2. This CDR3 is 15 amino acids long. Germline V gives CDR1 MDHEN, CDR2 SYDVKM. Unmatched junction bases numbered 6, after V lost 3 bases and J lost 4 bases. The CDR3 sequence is CASSFGRGGGETQYF. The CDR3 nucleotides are TGTGCCAGCAGTTTTGGGCGGGGGGGAGGAGAGACCCAGTACTTC. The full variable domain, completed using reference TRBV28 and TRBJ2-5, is DVKVTQSSRYLVKRTGEKVFLECVQDMDHENMFWYRQDPGLGLRLIYFSYDVKMKEKGDIPEGYSVSREKKERFSLILESASTNQTSMYLCASSFGRGGGETQYFGPGTRLLVL.

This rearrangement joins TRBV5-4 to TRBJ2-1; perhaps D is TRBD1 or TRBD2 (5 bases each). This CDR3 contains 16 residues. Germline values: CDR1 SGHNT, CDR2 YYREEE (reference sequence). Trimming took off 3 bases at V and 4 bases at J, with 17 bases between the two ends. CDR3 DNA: TGTGCCAGCAGCTCCACCGGGACCGGAGTATACAATGAGCAGTTCTTC. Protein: CASSSTGTGVYNEQFF.

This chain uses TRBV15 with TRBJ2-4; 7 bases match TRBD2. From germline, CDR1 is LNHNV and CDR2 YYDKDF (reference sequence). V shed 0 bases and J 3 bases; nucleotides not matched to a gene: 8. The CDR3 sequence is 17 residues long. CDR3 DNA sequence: TGTGCCACCAGCAGAGATTGGGAGGGTCGGCACAAAAACATTCAGTACTTC. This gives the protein CATSRDWEGRHKNIQYF.

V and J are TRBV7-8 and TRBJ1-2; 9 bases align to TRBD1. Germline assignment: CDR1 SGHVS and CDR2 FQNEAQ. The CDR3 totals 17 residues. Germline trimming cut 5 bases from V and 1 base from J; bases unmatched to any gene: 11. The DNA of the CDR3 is TGTGCCAGCAGCGCCCGGGACAGGGTGATTCTTAACTATGGCTACACCTTC. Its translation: CASSARDRVILNYGYTF.

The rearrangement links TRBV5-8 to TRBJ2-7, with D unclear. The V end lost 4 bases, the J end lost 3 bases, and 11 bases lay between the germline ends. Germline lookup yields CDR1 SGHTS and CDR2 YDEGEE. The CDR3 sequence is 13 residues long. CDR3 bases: TGTGCCAGCAGCCGCAGAGTAGACTACGAGCAGTACTTC. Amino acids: CASSRRVDYEQYF.